The rows below give T cell receptor beta chains drawn from one sample of a study of cytomegalovirus exposure and HLA in healthy donors. Some clones are missing from TCRdb's copy, which holds only in-frame ones; the method was immunoSEQ multiplex PCR. The data contain about 190,000 clones, over 65% of them singletons. The sample was PBMCs. Receptors were obtained from a middle-aged man in good health and CMV-seropositive. The CDR3 runs from the conserved cysteine through the conserved F or W. A D gene is named only where the DNA matches it firmly. Size is stated for part of the rows, as once, few or many counts, or as a class when the clone is expanded.

J,D,V,size,CDR3,DNA
TRBJ2-5,TRBD1,TRBV5-1,once,CASSPGTGGETQYF,TGCGCCAGCAGCCCCGGGACAGGAGGAGAGACCCAGTACTTC
TRBJ2-2,TRBD1,TRBV5-1,few,CASSTGTGTFYTGELFF,TGCGCCAGCAGCACAGGGACAGGAACATTTTACACCGGGGAGCTGTTTTTT
TRBJ2-1,TRBD2,TRBV5-4,few,CASSLEGGLAGDPYNEQFF,TGTGCCAGCAGCTTAGAGGGGGGACTAGCGGGAGACCCCTACAATGAGCAGTTCTTC
TRBJ1-1,-,TRBV5-1,-,CASSLAWSMNTEAFF,TGCGCCAGCAGCTTGGCTTGGAGCATGAACACTGAAGCTTTCTTT
TRBJ2-3,-,TRBV2,-,CASSDGITGTDTQYF,TGTGCCAGCAGTGACGGGATTACGGGCACAGATACGCAGTATTTT
TRBJ1-1,-,TRBV5-1,few,CASSWGQVLDTEAFF,TGCGCCAGCAGCTGGGGGCAGGTCCTAGACACTGAAGCTTTCTTT
TRBJ1-4,-,TRBV28,-,CASRTHPATGEKLFF,TGTGCCAGCAGGACGCATCCCGCAACGGGTGAAAAACTGTTTTTT
TRBJ2-7,TRBD1,TRBV4-1,-,CASSPPDRGYEQYF,TGCGCCAGCAGCCCGCCGGACAGGGGCTACGAGCAGTACTTC
TRBJ2-7,-,TRBV4-1,few,CASSLVAGTQYF,TGCGCCAGCAGCCTAGTTGCGGGAACTCAGTACTTC
TRBJ2-5,TRBD2,TRBV2,-,CASSEAGGPQETQYF,TGTGCCAGCAGTGAAGCGGGAGGGCCTCAAGAGACCCAGTACTTC
TRBJ2-6,-,TRBV12-5,-,CASGLFGTTLVGANVLTF,TGTGCTAGTGGTTTGTTCGGGACAACGTTAGTTGGGGCCAACGTCCTGACTTTC
TRBJ2-1,-,TRBV7-3,-,CASSLTGDTYNEQFF,TGTGCCAGCAGCTTAACTGGCGACACCTACAATGAGCAGTTCTTC
TRBJ2-3,-,TRBV5-4,few,CASSSWTVSTDTQYF,TGTGCCAGCAGCTCCTGGACAGTCAGCACAGATACGCAGTATTTT
TRBJ2-1,TRBD2,TRBV5-4,-,CASSLAGEEQFF,TGTGCCAGCAGTTTAGCGGGAGAAGAGCAGTTCTTC
TRBJ2-2,-,TRBV5-1,-,CASSLSGVRTGELFF,TGCGCCAGCAGCTTGTCGGGGGTCCGCACCGGGGAGCTGTTTTTT
TRBJ2-3,TRBD1,TRBV19,once,CASNPGTGITDTQYF,TGTGCCAGTAACCCCGGGACAGGGATCACAGATACGCAGTATTTT
TRBJ2-5,-,TRBV10-3,-,CAISAGVAQETQYF,TGTGCCATCAGTGCCGGGGTGGCCCAAGAGACCCAGTACTTC
TRBJ1-2,-,TRBV6-1,once,CASTVNRANYGYTF,TGTGCCAGCACCGTAAACAGGGCCAACTATGGCTACACCTTC
TRBJ2-5,TRBD1,TRBV4-3,-,CASSQEQTGVQETQYF,TGCGCCAGCAGCCAGGAACAGACAGGGGTCCAAGAGACCCAGTACTTC
TRBJ2-7,-,TRBV30,once,CAWVGHSGHEQYF,TGTGCCTGGGTGGGGCATAGCGGCCACGAGCAGTACTTC
TRBJ1-2,-,TRBV10-1,-,CASSPDISGSGGYTF,TGCGCCAGCAGTCCCGACATCTCGGGTTCGGGGGGCTACACCTTC
TRBJ1-5,-,TRBV10-3,-,CAISESRGGVIGQPQHF,TGTGCCATCAGTGAGTCTCGGGGGGGGGTGATCGGTCAGCCCCAGCATTTT
TRBJ2-7,-,TRBV9,few,CASGGSMGQYF,TGTGCCAGCGGAGGTTCCATGGGGCAGTACTTC
TRBJ2-5,-,TRBV4-2,-,CASSPGGAGETQYF,TGTGCCAGCAGCCCTGGGGGGGCAGGGGAGACCCAGTACTTC
TRBJ2-3,-,TRBV9,-,CASSVASGSGADTQYF,TGTGCCAGCAGCGTAGCTTCAGGGTCTGGCGCAGATACGCAGTATTTT
TRBJ2-1,-,TRBV5-1,-,CASSPTGSYNEQFF,TGCGCCAGCAGCCCCACGGGCTCCTACAATGAGCAGTTCTTC
TRBJ2-1,TRBD1,TRBV29-1,-,CSVEGGTGGYNEQFF,TGCAGCGTTGAGGGGGGGACAGGGGGCTACAATGAGCAGTTCTTC